Following are 28 T cell receptor beta chains from one sample sequenced in a study of OX40 agonist ivuxolimab in advanced cancers. Produced via immunoSEQ multiplex PCR; TCRdb's table is partial and in-frame only. The sample lists approximately 94,000 clones; around 90% were seen once. Sequenced here: CD4+ or CD8+ T cells sorted from blood, sampled in a trial of the OX40 agonist ivuxolimab. Receptor source: an adult with an advanced solid tumor such as melanoma, head and neck, liver or kidney cancer.

This chain connects TRBV27 to TRBJ2-1; D is undetermined. Trimming shortened V by 4 bases and J by 2 bases, and 6 bases separated the two germline ends. The CDR3 length is 13 residues. From germline, CDR1 is MNHEY and CDR2 SMNVEV (reference sequence). The CDR3 region has the DNA TGTGCCAGCAGTTGGTTTCCCTACAATGAGCAGTTCTTC. Translated: CASSWFPYNEQFF.

This sequence joins TRBV9 and TRBJ2-1, with unresolved D. V lost 0 bases, J lost 7 bases, and 11 bases lay in between. Germline assignment: CDR1 SGDLS and CDR2 YYNGEE. The CDR3 runs to 14 residues. The CDR3 protein is CASSVALASNEQFF. The CDR3 DNA reads TGTGCCAGCAGCGTAGCTTTAGCCTCGAATGAGCAGTTCTTC.

This clone was seen only once. The chain combines TRBV19 with TRBJ2-1; D unclear. V dropped 1 base and J dropped 4 bases, with 11 bases sitting between them. Germline-derived CDR1 and CDR2 are LNHDA and SQIVND (reference sequence). This CDR3 contains 15 residues. CDR3 region: CASSIVILEYNEQFF. CDR3 nucleotide sequence: TGTGCCAGTAGTATAGTTATCTTAGAGTACAATGAGCAGTTCTTC.

V usage is TRBV6-5 and J usage is TRBJ1-2; no definite D call. Trimming left V 6 bases short and J 8 bases short, with 22 bases between. This CDR3 comprises 15 residues. Germline V gives CDR1 MNHEY, CDR2 SVGAGI. The CDR3 DNA is TGTGCCAGCAGCCGCCAAGACCGGGGTTCGATGGGCTACACCTTC. It codes for CASSRQDRGSMGYTF.

V gene TRBV7-9 combines with J gene TRBJ1-2; 7 nucleotides align to TRBD1. The germline gives CDR1 SEHNR, CDR2 FQNEAQ (reference sequence). The CDR3 has 11 amino acids. V was pared by 5 bases and J by 10 bases, with 4 bases of the junction left unmatched. The CDR3 DNA reads as TGTGCCAGCAGCCCGGACAGGTCCTACACCTTC. Translating gives CASSPDRSYTF.

The rearrangement uses TRBV5-6 and TRBJ1-1; D call uncertain. Germline V lookup: CDR1 SGHDT, CDR2 YYEEEE. V was pared by 4 bases and J by 5 bases, with 9 bases between. This CDR3 has 12 residues. This chain's CDR3 is CASSTGGTEAFF. The CDR3 region has the DNA TGTGCCAGCAGCACGGGAGGGACTGAAGCTTTCTTT.

This chain joins TRBV5-4 and TRBJ2-7; TRBD1 is a possible D gene (5 bases). CDR1 and CDR2 (germline): SGHNT, YYREEE (reference sequence). Trimming cost V 1 base and J 5 bases, with 7 bases left between them. The CDR3 has 12 amino acids. CDR3 in amino acids: CASSLTGDEQYF. In nucleotides, the CDR3 is TGTGCCAGCAGCTTGACAGGAGACGAGCAGTACTTC.

J is TRBJ2-7 and V is TRBV27, with D possibly matching TRBD2 (6 bases). The germline CDR1 and CDR2 sequences are MNHEY and SMNVEV (reference sequence). The CDR3 length is 14 residues. Between the trimmed V and J ends, which lost 7 bases and 1 base, there was a span of 14 bases. CDR3 sequence reads: CASKSGLLSYEQYF. In DNA, the CDR3 is TGTGCCAGCAAATCGGGACTCCTATCCTACGAGCAGTACTTC.

The gene calls are TRBV5-6 and TRBJ2-7, with TRBD2 matching 10 bases. The CDR3 consists of 16 residues. V trimming: 6 bases; J trimming: 0 bases; junction bases outside the gene matches: 9. The V gene's germline CDR1 is SGHDT and CDR2 YYEEEE. This CDR3 reads CASTVGLADFSYEQYF. The CDR3 region has the DNA TGTGCCAGCACCGTCGGACTAGCGGATTTCTCCTACGAGCAGTACTTC.

The chain has TRBV18 and TRBJ2-7; D is unclear. The V gene's germline CDR1 is KGHSH and CDR2 LQKENI. The CDR3 runs to 14 residues. Trimming removed 3 bases from V and 3 bases from J, with 12 bases in between. The CDR3 region is CASSPVYASYEQYF. DNA for the CDR3: TGTGCCAGCTCACCGGTATACGCAAGCTACGAGCAGTACTTC.

The CDR3 nucleotides read TGTGCCAGTAGTATGGACAGGGGGCTGGAGACCCAGTACTTC. Protein sequence: CASSMDRGLETQYF. The genes are TRBV19 and TRBJ2-5; 11 bases align to TRBD1. V shed 3 bases, J shed 5 bases, and the junction held 2 bases outside the gene matches. Germline V gene sequence: CDR1 LNHDA, CDR2 SQIVND (reference sequence). The CDR3 is 14 amino acids.

The chain recombines TRBV10-1 with TRBJ2-3, with TRBD1 matching 10 bases. The ends lost 0 bases at V and 7 bases at J; junction bases unmatched: 10. This CDR3 has 17 amino acids. CDR1 and CDR2 from the germline V gene are WNHNN and SYGVQD (reference sequence). CDR3 amino acids: CASSESSGGQGLNTQYF. CDR3 coding DNA: TGCGCCAGCAGTGAGTCGAGTGGGGGACAGGGGTTAAATACGCAGTATTTT.

The chain uses TRBV4-1 and TRBJ2-3, with TRBD2 matching 8 bases. Germline V gene lookup returns CDR1 MGHRA and CDR2 YSYEKL. This CDR3 has 15 residues. The ends lost 4 bases at V and 6 bases at J; junction bases unmatched: 9. CDR3 residues: CASSLLAGPADTQYF. CDR3 sequence (DNA): TGCGCCAGCAGCCTCTTAGCGGGGCCGGCGGATACGCAGTATTTT.

The chain employs TRBV27 and TRBJ1-1; the D gene is possibly TRBD1 (5 bases). Trimming pared 4 bases from V and 3 bases from J, leaving 6 bases between. Germline CDR1 MNHEY, CDR2 SMNVEV (reference sequence). CDR3 length: 12 amino acids. CDR3 loop: CASSSGHTEAFF. For the CDR3, the DNA is TGTGCCAGCAGTTCGGGGCACACTGAAGCTTTCTTT.

V and J are TRBV4-1 and TRBJ2-7; TRBD2 matches at 8 bases. V dropped 1 base and J dropped 4; count of bases not matched to a gene: 6. The length of the CDR3 is 15 residues. The V gene's germline CDR1 is MGHRA and CDR2 YSYEKL. The CDR3 is CASSQVAGYVYEQYF. The CDR3 coding sequence is TGCGCCAGCAGCCAAGTAGCGGGGTACGTTTACGAGCAGTACTTC.

The chain recombines TRBV29-1 with TRBJ2-2; 8 nucleotides match TRBD1. The CDR3 totals 12 residues. Germline V gene data show CDR1 as SQVTM and CDR2 as ANQGSEA. Losses at the gene ends were 8 bases for V and 5 bases for J; bases not matched to a gene: 4. Written as DNA, the CDR3 is TGCAGCATATGGACAGGGACCGGGGAGCTGTTTTTT. It encodes CSIWTGTGELFF.

This chain links TRBV5-1 with TRBJ1-2; 10 nucleotides agree with TRBD1. CDR1 is SGHRS and CDR2 is YFSETQ in the germline V gene. After removal of 3 bases from V and 8 bases from J, the junction contained 7 bases not matched to a gene. This CDR3 spans 14 amino acids. The CDR3 spells CASSSGTGERGYTF. CDR3 DNA sequence: TGCGCCAGCAGCTCCGGGACAGGGGAGAGAGGCTACACCTTC.

This clone occurred a few times. The chain carries TRBV7-2 and TRBJ1-5; D not resolved. The CDR3 runs 14 residues. V dropped 5 bases and J dropped 2 bases, with 10 bases sitting between them. Germline CDR1 reads SGHTA; CDR2 reads FQGNSA. CDR3: CASSPWVGNQPQHF. The CDR3 DNA reads as TGTGCCAGCAGCCCGTGGGTGGGCAATCAGCCCCAGCATTTT. Looking up the rest from reference TRBV7-2 and TRBJ1-5 gives the full variable domain: GAGVSQSPSNKVTEKGKDVELRCDPISGHTALYWYRQSLGQGLEFLIYFQGNSAPDKSGLPSDRFSAERTGGSVSTLTIQRTQQEDSAVYLCASSPWVGNQPQHFGDGTRLSIL.

The rearrangement uses TRBV15 and TRBJ1-1; maybe TRBD1 (5 bases). The CDR3 is made up of 14 amino acids. V lost 2 bases, J lost 7 bases, and 14 bases lay in between. CDR1 is LNHNV, CDR2 YYDKDF, per germline (reference sequence). This chain's CDR3 is CATSRPRDSGEAFF. The CDR3 nucleotides are TGTGCCACCAGCAGACCACGGGACTCCGGTGAAGCTTTCTTT.

This clone was detected only once. The V call is TRBV2, the J call TRBJ2-7; D might be TRBD2 (5 bases). Germline V gene data show CDR1 as SNHLY and CDR2 as FYNNEI. The V and J ends lost 7 bases and 4 bases respectively, with 11 bases between them. The CDR3 length is 12 residues. For the CDR3, the DNA is TGTGCCAGCACGGGGTCGGATTACGAGCAGTACTTC. Its translation: CASTGSDYEQYF.

This clone appeared once. This chain connects TRBV5-1 to TRBJ1-2; TRBD1 aligns across 7 bases. CDR1 and CDR2 (germline): SGHRS, YFSETQ. V dropped 4 bases and J dropped 1; count of bases not matched to a gene: 13. This CDR3 has 17 residues. In DNA, the CDR3 is TGCGCCAGCAGCCCGTCACCCGGACAGGCGGTTAACTATGGCTACACCTTC. Protein product: CASSPSPGQAVNYGYTF.

The gene calls are TRBV5-4 and TRBJ1-2; TRBD1 agrees at 8 bases. The CDR3 has 15 amino acids. The germline CDR1 and CDR2 sequences are SGHNT and YYREEE (reference sequence). J gave up 2 bases and V 4 bases, and 7 bases lay outside the gene matches. The CDR3 here is CASSQDRALNYGYTF. CDR3 nucleotides: TGTGCCAGCAGCCAGGACAGGGCACTGAACTATGGCTACACCTTC. Drawing the rest from reference TRBV5-4 and TRBJ1-2, the complete variable domain is ETGVTQSPTHLIKTRGQQVTLRCSSQSGHNTVSWYQQALGQGPQFIFQYYREEENGRGNFPPRFSGLQFPNYSSELNVNALELDDSALYLCASSQDRALNYGYTFGSGTRLTVV.

The chain joins TRBV5-1 to TRBJ1-1, with D possibly being TRBD1 (6 bases). Germline V gives CDR1 SGHRS, CDR2 YFSETQ. Trimming shortened V by 2 bases and J by 1 base, and 15 bases separated the two germline ends. This CDR3 contains 16 residues. The CDR3 DNA reads as TGCGCCAGCAGCTTCTACGCACAGGGAACGAACACTGAAGCTTTCTTT. It encodes CASSFYAQGTNTEAFF.

The chain employs TRBV10-2 and TRBJ2-5, with D perhaps matching TRBD2 (6 bases). The V gene lost 6 bases and the J gene lost 0 bases, with 14 bases spanning the gap. The CDR3 has 15 amino acids. Looked up from germline, CDR1 is WSHSY and CDR2 is SAAADI. CDR3 nucleotides: TGCGCCAGCAGCCCTACCTGGGGGGACCAAGAGACCCAGTACTTC. This codes for CASSPTWGDQETQYF.

The gene calls are TRBV29-1 and TRBJ2-7; 14 bases align to TRBD2. The V segment lost 6 bases and the J segment 0 bases; nucleotides outside the gene matches: 4. The germline CDR1 and CDR2 sequences are SQVTM and ANQGSEA. This CDR3 spans 15 amino acids. The chain's CDR3 is CSVAGTSGSSYEQYF. CDR3 coding DNA: TGCAGCGTGGCCGGGACTAGCGGGAGCTCCTACGAGCAGTACTTC.

The V gene is TRBV27, the J gene TRBJ1-2; D not certain. Germline CDR1 is MNHEY and CDR2 is SMNVEV (reference sequence). The CDR3 spans 13 residues. V dropped 4 bases and J dropped 1 base, with 7 bases sitting between them. CDR3 DNA sequence: TGTGCCAGCAGTTCCTCCTATAACTATGGCTACACCTTC. This encodes CASSSSYNYGYTF.

The V call is TRBV4-3, the J call TRBJ1-2, with D possibly being TRBD1 (5 bases). The length of the CDR3 is 17 residues. Trimming pared 0 bases from V and 6 bases from J, leaving 20 bases between. The germline V gene has CDR1 LGHNA and CDR2 YSLEER. This CDR3 reads CASSQDPGGGSGNGYTF. CDR3 bases: TGCGCCAGCAGCCAAGACCCGGGGGGGGGATCAGGGAATGGCTACACCTTC.

The chain recombines TRBV4-1 with TRBJ2-7; 10 nucleotides agree with TRBD2. This CDR3 region has 16 residues. V lost 1 base to trimming and J lost 0 bases; unmatched junction nucleotides: 3. Germline CDR1 MGHRA, CDR2 YSYEKL. CDR3 DNA sequence: TGCGCCAGCAGCCAAGGACCTAGCGGGGGCTCCTACGAGCAGTACTTC. As protein: CASSQGPSGGSYEQYF.